The rows below give T cell receptor beta chains drawn from one sample of a study of cytomegalovirus exposure and HLA in healthy donors. Clones were sequenced by immunoSEQ multiplex PCR, and TCRdb holds only the in-frame ones, with some missing. The sample comprises 210,000 or so clones, approximately 80% of which are singletons, and roughly 0.71% rests with the top ten. Sequencing was done on a sample of PBMCs. The receptors were gathered from a boy younger than 10 in good health and CMV-seronegative. CDR3s include the opening cysteine and the closing phenylalanine or tryptophan. A D gene is named only where the DNA matches it firmly. Not every row has a clone size; where given, it reads once, few, many or a size class.

V gene	J gene	clone size	D gene	CDR3 protein	CDR3 DNA
TRBV6-1	TRBJ1-6	-	TRBD1	CASINRDRVGSPLHF	TGTGCCAGCATTAACCGGGACAGGGTTGGTTCACCCCTCCACTTT
TRBV6-5	TRBJ2-7	-	-	CASSYSGRTYEQYF	TGTGCCAGCAGTTACTCGGGCAGAACCTACGAGCAGTACTTC
TRBV6-1	TRBJ1-2	-	-	CASSEGAVNYGYTF	TGTGCCAGCAGTGAAGGGGCCGTTAACTATGGCTACACCTTC
TRBV7-6	TRBJ2-7	once	TRBD1	CASSLGIGTGPHEQYF	TGTGCCAGCAGCTTAGGGATCGGGACAGGGCCCCACGAGCAGTACTTC
TRBV27	TRBJ1-3	few	-	CASSIRAGGNTIYF	TGTGCCAGCAGTATACGAGCAGGGGGAAACACCATATATTTT
TRBV5-6	TRBJ2-1	-	-	CASSSLGGSYNEQFF	TGTGCCAGCAGTTCTCTCGGGGGCTCCTACAATGAGCAGTTCTTC
TRBV2	TRBJ2-2	once	-	CASSAPFAVPSTGELFF	TGTGCCAGCAGTGCCCCCTTCGCGGTCCCAAGCACCGGGGAGCTGTTTTTT
TRBV7-8	TRBJ2-1	-	TRBD1	CASSLARDSRYNEQFF	TGTGCCAGCAGCTTAGCCAGGGACAGCCGATACAATGAGCAGTTCTTC
TRBV7-2	TRBJ1-2	-	TRBD1	CASSPWTGVNYGYTF	TGTGCCAGCAGCCCGTGGACAGGGGTGAACTATGGCTACACCTTC
TRBV15	TRBJ2-5	-	-	CAASRVAGQETQYF	TGTGCCGCCAGCAGAGTGGCAGGCCAAGAGACCCAGTACTTC
TRBV27	TRBJ2-7	-	TRBD1	CASKSGQTYEQYF	TGTGCCAGTAAGTCGGGACAGACCTACGAGCAGTACTTC
TRBV18	TRBJ1-1	-	-	CASSPTATEAFF	TGTGCCAGCTCCCCCACAGCTACTGAAGCTTTCTTT
TRBV15	TRBJ2-6	-	-	CATSRFGRGNGANVLTF	TGTGCCACCAGCAGATTTGGCAGAGGGAACGGGGCCAACGTCCTGACTTTC
TRBV4-1	TRBJ1-1	-	-	CASSQVYRTGNTEAFF	TGCGCCAGCAGCCAAGTATATAGGACTGGGAACACTGAAGCTTTCTTT
TRBV2	TRBJ2-2	-	TRBD1	CASRPPGQGYGELLF	TGTGCCAGCAGGCCCCCGGGACAGGGTTACGGGGAGCTGCTTTTT
TRBV12-5	TRBJ1-1	once	-	CASGLAAGGWGTEAFF	TGTGCTAGTGGTTTGGCGGCGGGGGGTTGGGGCACTGAAGCTTTCTTT
TRBV20-1	TRBJ1-2	-	-	CSAPTGRSYTF	TGCAGTGCCCCGACAGGCCGTAGCTACACCTTC
TRBV29-1	TRBJ2-7	-	TRBD2	CSATSGTYEQYF	TGCAGCGCGACTAGCGGGACCTACGAGCAGTACTTC
TRBV2	TRBJ1-2	-	-	CASSDGDSNYGYTF	TGTGCCAGCAGTGATGGCGACTCTAACTATGGCTACACCTTC
TRBV19	TRBJ1-1	-	TRBD1	CASRSDRGLELNTEAFF	TGTGCCAGTAGGTCGGACAGGGGGCTTGAGTTGAACACTGAAGCTTTCTTT
TRBV6-1	TRBJ2-3	-	-	CASSEASSDTDTQYF	TGTGCCAGCAGTGAAGCGTCTAGCGACACAGATACGCAGTATTTT
TRBV11-2	TRBJ2-1	-	TRBD2	CASSSTPTSGSYNEQFF	TGTGCCAGCAGCTCAACCCCCACTAGCGGGTCCTACAATGAGCAGTTCTTC
TRBV29-1	TRBJ1-5	once	TRBD1	CSVPQGQWEPQHF	TGCAGCGTTCCACAGGGGCAATGGGAGCCCCAGCATTTT
TRBV7-9	TRBJ1-1	-	-	CASTPPAGNTEAFF	TGTGCCAGCACCCCCCCCGCAGGCAACACTGAAGCTTTCTTT
TRBV7-9	TRBJ2-7	-	TRBD1	CSSSLAHPGTGGGEQYF	TGTTCCAGCAGCTTAGCACACCCCGGGACAGGGGGCGGCGAGCAGTACTTC
TRBV27	TRBJ2-7	-	TRBD2	CASSLLAGKSYEQYF	TGTGCCAGCAGTTTACTAGCGGGGAAATCCTACGAGCAGTACTTC
TRBV15	TRBJ2-1	-	TRBD2	CATPETSGRSEQFF	TGTGCCACCCCGGAGACTAGCGGGAGGAGCGAGCAGTTCTTC
TRBV5-4	TRBJ1-1	-	-	CASATGGEAFF	TGTGCCAGCGCGACGGGTGGCGAAGCTTTCTTT
TRBV6-6	TRBJ1-1	-	-	CASTLFPNTEAFF	TGTGCCAGCACCCTTTTCCCGAACACTGAAGCTTTCTTT
TRBV2	TRBJ1-2	-	TRBD1	CASRPNPGQGAHTF	TGTGCCAGCAGACCAAACCCGGGACAGGGTGCCCACACCTTC
TRBV28	TRBJ2-7	-	-	CASSLLSYEQYF	TGTGCCAGCAGTTTACTCAGTTACGAGCAGTACTTC
TRBV30	TRBJ2-4	once	TRBD2	CAWRGRAGVETAKNIQYF	TGTGCCTGGAGGGGGAGGGCGGGTGTGGAGACAGCCAAAAACATTCAGTACTTC
TRBV7-9	TRBJ1-2	-	TRBD1	CASSRDSQYGYTF	TGTGCCAGCAGCCGGGACAGCCAATATGGCTACACCTTC
TRBV6-5	TRBJ2-1	-	TRBD2	CASTPGIAGLEQFF	TGTGCCAGCACCCCGGGGATAGCGGGATTGGAGCAGTTCTTC
TRBV5-1	TRBJ2-5	-	TRBD2	CASSLGLAGGQGTQYF	TGCGCCAGCAGCTTGGGGCTAGCGGGGGGGCAAGGGACCCAGTACTTC
TRBV29-1	TRBJ2-5	-	-	CSARGGAEEEETQYF	TGCAGCGCCCGAGGGGGGGCAGAAGAGGAAGAGACCCAGTACTTC
TRBV12-5	TRBJ2-3	-	-	CASGFSPSLPPADTQYF	TGTGCTAGTGGTTTTTCCCCATCCCTCCCACCGGCAGATACGCAGTATTTT
TRBV5-6	TRBJ1-4	-	-	CASSTRGETTNEKLFF	TGTGCCAGCAGCACGCGCGGGGAAACAACTAATGAAAAACTGTTTTTT
TRBV6-6	TRBJ2-3	-	TRBD2	CASSYLRGGADTQYF	TGTGCCAGCAGTTACCTTCGTGGGGGGGCAGATACGCAGTATTTT
TRBV5-8	TRBJ2-6	-	TRBD1	CASSLVGGQGVFGANVLTF	TGTGCCAGCAGCTTGGTAGGGGGACAGGGCGTTTTTGGGGCCAACGTCCTGACTTTC
TRBV2	TRBJ2-1	few	-	CASRIVGSGQGNEQFF	TGTGCCAGCAGGATCGTAGGTAGCGGCCAAGGGAATGAGCAGTTCTTC
TRBV5-6	TRBJ2-7	-	-	CASSLYGGAYEQYF	TGTGCCAGCAGCTTGTATGGGGGCGCCTACGAGCAGTACTTC
TRBV9	TRBJ2-3	few	-	CASSGMATDTQYF	TGTGCCAGCAGCGGTATGGCCACAGATACGCAGTATTTT
TRBV9	TRBJ1-1	-	-	CASSVGAGSGMNTEAFF	TGTGCCAGCAGCGTAGGAGCCGGGAGCGGGATGAACACTGAAGCTTTCTTT
TRBV9	TRBJ1-3	-	-	CASSVGQEGNTIYF	TGTGCCAGCAGCGTAGGGCAGGAAGGAAACACCATATATTTT
TRBV5-4	TRBJ1-2	-	-	CASSFWTALTGYTF	TGTGCCAGCAGCTTCTGGACAGCCTTGACTGGCTACACCTTC
TRBV9	TRBJ1-4	-	-	CASSVGAEEKLFF	TGTGCCAGCAGCGTGGGGGCCGAGGAAAAACTGTTTTTT
TRBV19	TRBJ1-6	-	TRBD1	CASSMGTGGNSPLHF	TGTGCCAGTAGTATGGGGACAGGGGGAAATTCACCCCTCCACTTT
TRBV7-9	TRBJ2-1	-	TRBD2	CASSLDLAGPTGEQFF	TGTGCCAGCAGCTTAGATCTAGCGGGACCTACGGGGGAGCAGTTCTTC
TRBV18	TRBJ2-7	-	-	CASSPPLTSEQYF	TGTGCCAGCTCACCACCTCTGACAAGCGAGCAGTACTTC
TRBV9	TRBJ2-7	-	TRBD2	CASSVGDSGLYEQYF	TGTGCCAGCAGCGTAGGGGATAGCGGGTTGTACGAGCAGTACTTC
TRBV5-1	TRBJ2-1	-	TRBD1	CASSSGPGQGYNEQFF	TGCGCCAGCAGCTCCGGACCGGGACAGGGGTACAATGAGCAGTTCTTC
TRBV9	TRBJ1-1	-	-	CASSVEEQSEAFF	TGTGCCAGCAGCGTAGAGGAACAGTCTGAAGCTTTCTTT
TRBV27	TRBJ2-3	-	TRBD1	CASSQGVRTDTQYF	TGTGCCAGCAGTCAGGGGGTCCGGACAGATACGCAGTATTTT